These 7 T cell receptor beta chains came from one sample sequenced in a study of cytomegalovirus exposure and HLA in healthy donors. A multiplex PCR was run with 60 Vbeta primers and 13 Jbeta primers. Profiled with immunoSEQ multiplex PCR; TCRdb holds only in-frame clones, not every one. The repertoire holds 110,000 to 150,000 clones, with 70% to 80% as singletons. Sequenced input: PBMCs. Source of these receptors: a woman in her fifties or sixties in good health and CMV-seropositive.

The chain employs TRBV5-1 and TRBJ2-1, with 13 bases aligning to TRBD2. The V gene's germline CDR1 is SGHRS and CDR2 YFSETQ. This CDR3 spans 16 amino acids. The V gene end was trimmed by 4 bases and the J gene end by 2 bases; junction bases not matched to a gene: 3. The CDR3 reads CASSGGLAGPYNEQFF. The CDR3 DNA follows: TGCGCCAGCAGCGGGGGACTAGCGGGACCCTACAATGAGCAGTTCTTC.

CDR3 in amino acids: CASSPLPGDTEAFF. In nucleotides, the CDR3 is TGTGCCAGCTCACCACTTCCGGGGGACACTGAAGCTTTCTTT. The V call is TRBV18, the J call TRBJ1-1, with a tentative D call TRBD1 (5 bases). CDR3 length equals 14 residues. The V gene lost 1 base and the J gene lost 3 bases, with 9 bases spanning the gap. The germline CDR1 and CDR2 sequences are KGHSH and LQKENI.

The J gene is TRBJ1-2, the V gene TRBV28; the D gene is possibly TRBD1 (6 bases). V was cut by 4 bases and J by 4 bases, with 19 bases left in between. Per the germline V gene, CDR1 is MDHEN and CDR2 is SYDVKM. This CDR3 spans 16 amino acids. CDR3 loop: CASSSYLGQLSYGYTF. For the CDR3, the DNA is TGTGCCAGCAGTTCATATCTTGGACAGCTTTCCTATGGCTACACCTTC.

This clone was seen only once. The CDR3 DNA reads TGTGCCAGCAGCGTACGGACGGGGGCTAATGAAAAACTGTTTTTT. Protein product: CASSVRTGANEKLFF. The chain carries TRBV9 and TRBJ1-4; possible D gene TRBD1, 5 bases. The CDR3 spans 15 residues. Deletions cut 1 base from V and 3 bases from J, with 10 bases between. CDR1 and CDR2 (germline): SGDLS, YYNGEE.

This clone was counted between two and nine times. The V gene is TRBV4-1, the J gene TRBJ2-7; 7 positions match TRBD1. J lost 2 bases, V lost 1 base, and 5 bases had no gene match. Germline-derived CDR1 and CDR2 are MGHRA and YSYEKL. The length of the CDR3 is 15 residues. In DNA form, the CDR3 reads TGCGCCAGCAGCCAAGTATTGGGACAGACCTACGAGCAGTACTTC. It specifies CASSQVLGQTYEQYF.

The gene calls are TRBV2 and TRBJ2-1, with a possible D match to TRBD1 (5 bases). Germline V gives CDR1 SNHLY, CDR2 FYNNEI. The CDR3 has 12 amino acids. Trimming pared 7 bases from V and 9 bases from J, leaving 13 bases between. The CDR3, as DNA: TGTGCCAGCATGGCAGGGCTCCGTGAGCAGTTCTTC. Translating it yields CASMAGLREQFF.

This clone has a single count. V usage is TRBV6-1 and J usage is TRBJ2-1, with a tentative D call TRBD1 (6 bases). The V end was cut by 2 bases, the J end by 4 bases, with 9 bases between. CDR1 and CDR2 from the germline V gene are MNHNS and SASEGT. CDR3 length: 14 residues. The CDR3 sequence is CASSEKGGYNEQFF. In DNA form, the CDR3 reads TGTGCCAGCAGTGAAAAAGGGGGATACAATGAGCAGTTCTTC.